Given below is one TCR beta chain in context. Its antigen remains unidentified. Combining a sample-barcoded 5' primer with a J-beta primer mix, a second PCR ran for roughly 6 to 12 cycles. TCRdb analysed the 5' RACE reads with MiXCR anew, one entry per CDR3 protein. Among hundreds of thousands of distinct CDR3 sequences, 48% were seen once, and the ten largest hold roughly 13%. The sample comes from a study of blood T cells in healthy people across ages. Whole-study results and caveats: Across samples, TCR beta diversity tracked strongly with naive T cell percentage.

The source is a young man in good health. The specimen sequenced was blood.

CDR3 protein: CASSLAGTVAATNEKLFF. The CDR3 nucleotides read TGCGCCAGCAGCTTGGCCGGGACGGTTGCTGCAACTAATGAAAAACTGTTTTTT. V is TRBV5-1 and J is TRBJ1-4, with D possibly TRBD1 on 5 matching bases. Trimming removed 0 bases at V and 0 bases at J, with 15 bases between. The CDR3 loop spans 18 amino acids. Germline CDR1 SGHRS, CDR2 YFSETQ.